The 19 T cell receptor beta chains presented below share a single source sample, sequenced in a study of metastatic and nonmetastatic thyroid tumors. Thyroid surgery was preceded by no treatment in any patient. Using MiXCR, TCRdb reanalyzed the PCR reads. The table lists roughly 5,000 clones, 37% of them singletons. Sequenced sample: tumor tissue. The origin of the receptors is a male donor with papillary thyroid cancer or a benign thyroid nodule (not recorded which). Some clones in this sample may be carry-over from other donors' samples.

The rearrangement links TRBV10-3 to TRBJ2-7; 7 nucleotides line up with TRBD1. Germline V gene data show CDR1 as ENHRY and CDR2 as SYGVKD. The CDR3 contains 12 residues. J gave up 9 bases and V 5 bases, and 7 bases lay outside the gene matches. For the CDR3, the DNA is TGTGCCATCAGTATTGACAGGGAGCCGCAGTACTTC. It is translated as CAISIDREPQYF.

There are a few counts of this clone. V usage is TRBV28 and J usage is TRBJ1-2; no definite D call. Germline CDR1 reads MDHEN; CDR2 reads SYDVKM. V was clipped by 4 bases and J by 7 bases, with 16 bases between them. The CDR3 consists of 14 residues. CDR3 sequence (DNA): TGTGCCAGCAGTTCTCTGCCCCTGTCGGGTGGCTACACCTTC. It codes for CASSSLPLSGGYTF.

A few counts support this clone. V gene TRBV20-1 combines with J gene TRBJ1-4; TRBD1 agrees at 7 bases. The CDR3 is 17 amino acids. Germline V CDR1 and CDR2: DFQATT, SNEGSKA (reference sequence). V was clipped by 2 bases and J by 4 bases; unmatched bases: 13. This CDR3 reads CSARSPGQLLSNEKLFF. DNA of the CDR3: TGCAGTGCTAGATCACCGGGACAGCTTCTAAGTAATGAAAAACTGTTTTTT.

This chain links TRBV6-5 with TRBJ2-7, with TRBD1 matching over 7 bases. This CDR3 is 14 amino acids long. The germline CDR1 and CDR2 sequences are MNHEY and SVGAGI. V gave up 4 bases and J gave up 6 bases; unmatched junction bases: 9. The CDR3, as DNA: TGTGCCAGCAGTTCCCCCGGGACAGTTAGCGAGCAGTACTTC. Protein product: CASSSPGTVSEQYF.

This clone was seen a handful of times. This sequence joins TRBV28 and TRBJ1-5, with a weak D call TRBD1 (5 bases). CDR3 length equals 14 residues. The germline CDR1 and CDR2 sequences are MDHEN and SYDVKM. The germline V and J ends were trimmed by 1 base and 7 bases, with 11 bases remaining between them. The CDR3 coding sequence is TGTGCCAGCAGTTTATCCCAGGGAGGGCAGCCCCAGCATTTT. This translates into CASSLSQGGQPQHF.

The rearrangement uses TRBV30 and TRBJ1-6; D uncertain. Germline CDR1 reads GTSNPN; CDR2 reads SVGIG (reference sequence). CDR3 length equals 13 residues. V was pared by 1 base and J by 0 bases, with 1 base between. The CDR3 DNA reads TGTGCCTGGAGTGGCTCCTATAATTCACCCCTCCACTTT. Its translation is CAWSGSYNSPLHF.

In this sample, this clone is large. This chain links TRBV6-5 with TRBJ2-7; tentatively, D is TRBD2 (6 bases). Germline CDR1 reads MNHEY; CDR2 reads SVGAGI. This CDR3 has 14 amino acids. V was shortened by 0 bases and J by 9 bases, with 15 bases between the two germline ends. The CDR3 region has the DNA TGTGCCAGCAGTTACTCGAATCCCGCGGAGGGGCAGTACTTC. It is translated as CASSYSNPAEGQYF.

This clone was counted between two and nine times. The chain links TRBV6-2 or TRBV6-3 to TRBJ1-6; 8 positions match TRBD1. CDR1 and CDR2 (germline): MNHEY, SVGEGT. The CDR3 is 15 amino acids. Trimming took 2 bases from V and 7 from J; bases not matched to a gene: 4. DNA of the CDR3: TGTGCCAGCAGTTACGGGCAGGGGGCGAATTCACCCCTCCACTTT. Encoded protein: CASSYGQGANSPLHF.

By its share, this clone is medium-sized (0.01 to 0.1%). The rearrangement links TRBV3-1 to TRBJ2-7; D is unresolved. From germline, CDR1 is LGHDT and CDR2 YNNKEL (reference sequence). The CDR3 is 15 amino acids. Deletions cut 1 base from V and 0 bases from J, with 10 bases between. As DNA, the CDR3 is TGTGCCAGCAGCCAAGGGCTATCGGGCTCCTACGAGCAGTACTTC. Protein sequence: CASSQGLSGSYEQYF.

This clone was counted only a few times. The chain uses TRBV20-1 and TRBJ2-2, with TRBD2 identical over 7 bases. The V gene end was trimmed by 0 bases and the J gene end by 7 bases; junction bases not matched to a gene: 2. The CDR3 sequence is 13 residues long. Germline V gives CDR1 DFQATT, CDR2 SNEGSKA (reference sequence). Written as DNA, the CDR3 is TGCAGTGCTAGAGAAAGGGAGGGCGGGGAGCTGTTTTTT. This translates into CSAREREGGELFF.

Relative to its sample, this clone is large. This chain uses TRBV6-1 with TRBJ2-7, with TRBD1 matching over 9 bases. The CDR3 runs to 15 residues. Germline V gene sequence: CDR1 MNHNS, CDR2 SASEGT. V lost 3 bases, J lost 2 bases, and 5 bases stayed unmatched. The CDR3 DNA sequence: TGTGCCAGCAGTGAGGGACAGGGCGTCACCTACGAGCAGTACTTC. Translation gives CASSEGQGVTYEQYF.

This clone was seen only a few times. This chain joins TRBV28 and TRBJ2-7; 11 bases align to TRBD2. The ends lost 7 bases at V and 7 bases at J; junction bases unmatched: 6. CDR3 length equals 13 residues. Germline V gene data show CDR1 as MDHEN and CDR2 as SYDVKM. The CDR3 sequence is CASKLAGAREQYF. CDR3 nucleotides: TGTGCCAGCAAACTAGCGGGAGCTCGAGAGCAGTACTTC.

This clone is classed as medium-sized. This chain joins TRBV13 and TRBJ2-2; D remains unclear. Trimming pared 5 bases from V and 8 bases from J, leaving 6 bases between. Germline CDR1 PRHDT, CDR2 FYEKMQ (reference sequence). CDR3 length: 11 amino acids. The DNA for the CDR3 is TGTGCCAGCAGCCTAAGGGGGGAGCTGTTTTTT. The encoded protein is CASSLRGELFF.

The chain carries TRBV9 and TRBJ2-7, with D perhaps TRBD1 (6 bases). Germline V gives CDR1 SGDLS, CDR2 YYNGEE. V dropped 4 bases and J dropped 6 bases, with 14 bases sitting between them. The CDR3 is 13 amino acids. CDR3 sequence reads: CASSFAVGAEQYF. CDR3 in DNA: TGTGCCAGCAGCTTCGCGGTGGGGGCCGAGCAGTACTTC.

V is TRBV30 and J is TRBJ1-2; possibly TRBD1 for D (5 bases). V shed 0 bases and J shed 4 bases, with 12 bases lying between them. CDR1 and CDR2 from the germline V gene are GTSNPN and SVGIG (reference sequence). The CDR3 spans 14 residues. The CDR3 spells CAWSVGQGGYGYTF. The CDR3 DNA sequence: TGTGCCTGGAGTGTAGGGCAGGGCGGCTATGGCTACACCTTC.

This clone is large by share. The genes are TRBV9 and TRBJ2-2; TRBD2 matches 10 bases. The germline gives CDR1 SGDLS, CDR2 YYNGEE. This CDR3 spans 18 amino acids. J lost 0 bases, V lost 0 bases, and 5 bases had no gene match. DNA for the CDR3: TGTGCCAGCAGCGTAGGCGCTAGCGGGGGCCCGAACACCGGGGAGCTGTTTTTT. This sequence encodes CASSVGASGGPNTGELFF.

This clone occurred a few times. The gene calls are TRBV30 and TRBJ2-7, with a tentative D call TRBD2 (7 bases). Trimming took 5 bases from V and 4 from J, leaving 12 bases between them. Germline V CDR1 and CDR2: GTSNPN, SVGIG (reference sequence). The CDR3 consists of 12 residues. In nucleotides, the CDR3 is TGTGCCTGGGGGGGGGCGGCATACGAGCAGTACTTC. This translates into CAWGGAAYEQYF. Full variable domain (outside the CDR3, taken from reference TRBV30 and TRBJ2-7): SQTIHQWPATLVQPVGSPLSLECTVEGTSNPNLYWYRQAAGRGLQLLFYSVGIGQISSEVPQNLSASRPQDRQFILSSKKLLLSDSGFYLCAWGGAAYEQYFGPGTRLTVT.

A few counts support this clone. The V call is TRBV6-1, the J call TRBJ2-7, with D unclear. The CDR3 covers 13 residues. The germline V gene encodes CDR1 MNHNS and CDR2 SASEGT. V gave up 0 bases and J gave up 3 bases, with 6 bases separating them. The DNA of the CDR3 is TGTGCCAGCAGTGAAGCGGGCATCTACGAGCAGTACTTC. Encoded protein: CASSEAGIYEQYF.

This clone was counted only a few times. This rearrangement joins TRBV15 to TRBJ2-3; weak D call: TRBD2 (6 bases). The CDR3 loop spans 15 amino acids. V lost 3 bases and J 4 bases, leaving 14 bases between the germline ends. Germline V gene lookup returns CDR1 LNHNV and CDR2 YYDKDF (reference sequence). CDR3 nucleotide sequence: TGTGCCACCAGCAGGAGGAGGGGCGGCCCAGATACGCAGTATTTT. This translates into CATSRRRGGPDTQYF. The full variable domain, its missing parts supplied by reference TRBV15 and TRBJ2-3, is DAMVIQNPRYQVTQFGKPVTLSCSQTLNHNVMYWYQQKSSQAPKLLFHYYDKDFNNEADTPDNFQSRRPNTSFCFLDIRSPGLGDTAMYLCATSRRRGGPDTQYFGPGTRLTVL.